This record looks at one T cell receptor beta chain sequence and its context. Trimming pared 1 base from V and 8 bases from J, leaving 9 bases between. CDR3 length: 13 residues. Germline CDR1 KGHDR, CDR2 SFDVKD. Per the original methods: The authors estimated nucleated cell counts from reference gene primer amplification. TCRdb's table, derived via immunoSEQ multiplex PCR, lists solely in-frame clones and lacks some. V and J calls and clone size are copied from that table; D and trimming were computed from the DNA. Among 150,000 to 200,000 clones listed, around 83% were seen once. Assignments of participants to cohorts depended upon their own reported clinical history. These data originate in a study of blood T cell repertoires in COVID-19.

The gene calls are TRBV24-1 and TRBJ2-3, with a weak D call TRBD2 (5 bases). This clonotype was obtained from a woman aged 45-65 years in a cohort exposed to, infected with or recovered from COVID-19 (not recorded which). Sequencing was done on a sample of PBMCs or T cells enriched from blood (not recorded which). In nucleotides, the CDR3 is TGTGCCACCAGTGATTTTAGTCGGGGTACGCAGTATTTT. Translating it yields CATSDFSRGTQYF.